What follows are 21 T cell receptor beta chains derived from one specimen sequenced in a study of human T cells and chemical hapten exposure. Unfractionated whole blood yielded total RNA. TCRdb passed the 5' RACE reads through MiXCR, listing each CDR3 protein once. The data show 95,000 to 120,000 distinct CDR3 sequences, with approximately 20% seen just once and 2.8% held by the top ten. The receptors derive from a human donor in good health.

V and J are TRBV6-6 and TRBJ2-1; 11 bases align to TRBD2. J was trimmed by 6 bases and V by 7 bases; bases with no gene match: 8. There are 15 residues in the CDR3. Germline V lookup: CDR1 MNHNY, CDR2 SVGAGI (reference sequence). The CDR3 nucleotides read TGTGCCAGCACCAAACTAGCGGGAGTCTCCAATGAGCAGTTCTTC. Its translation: CASTKLAGVSNEQFF.

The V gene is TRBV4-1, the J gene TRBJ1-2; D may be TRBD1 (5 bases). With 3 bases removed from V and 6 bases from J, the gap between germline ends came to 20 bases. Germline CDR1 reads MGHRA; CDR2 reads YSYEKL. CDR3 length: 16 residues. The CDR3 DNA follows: TGCGCCAGCAGCCACAGCCTTGTGGGGACCGGGCATGGCTACACCTTC. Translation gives CASSHSLVGTGHGYTF.

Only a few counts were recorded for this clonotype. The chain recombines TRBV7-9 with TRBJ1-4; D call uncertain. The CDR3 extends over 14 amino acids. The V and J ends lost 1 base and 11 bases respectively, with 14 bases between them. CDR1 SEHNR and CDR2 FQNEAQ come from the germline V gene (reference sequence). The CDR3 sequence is CASSLENEDLKLFF. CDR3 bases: TGTGCCAGCAGCTTAGAGAACGAGGACCTGAAACTGTTTTTT.

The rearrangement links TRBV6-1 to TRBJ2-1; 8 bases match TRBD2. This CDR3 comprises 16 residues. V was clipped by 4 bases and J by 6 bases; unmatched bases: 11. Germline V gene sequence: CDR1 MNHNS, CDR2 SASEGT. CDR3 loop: CASSAPGLDFTNEQFF. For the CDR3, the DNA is TGTGCCAGCAGTGCACCGGGACTAGATTTCACCAATGAGCAGTTCTTC.

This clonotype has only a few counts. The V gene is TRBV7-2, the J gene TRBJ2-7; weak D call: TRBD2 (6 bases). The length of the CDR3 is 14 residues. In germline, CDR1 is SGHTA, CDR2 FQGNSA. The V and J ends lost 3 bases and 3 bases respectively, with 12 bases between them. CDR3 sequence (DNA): TGTGCCAGCAGCTTCCGCGGGACTTACTACGAGCAGTACTTC. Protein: CASSFRGTYYEQYF. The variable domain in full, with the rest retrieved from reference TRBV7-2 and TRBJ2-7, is GAGVSQSPSNKVTEKGKDVELRCDPISGHTALYWYRQSLGQGLEFLIYFQGNSAPDKSGLPSDRFSAERTGGSVSTLTIQRTQQEDSAVYLCASSFRGTYYEQYFGPGTRLTVT.

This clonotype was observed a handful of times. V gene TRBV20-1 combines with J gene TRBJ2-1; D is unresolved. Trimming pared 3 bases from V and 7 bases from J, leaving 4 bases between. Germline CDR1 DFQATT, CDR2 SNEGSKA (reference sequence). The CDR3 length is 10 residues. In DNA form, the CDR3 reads TGCAGTGCTAGCCGTAATGAGCAGTTCTTC. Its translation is CSASRNEQFF.

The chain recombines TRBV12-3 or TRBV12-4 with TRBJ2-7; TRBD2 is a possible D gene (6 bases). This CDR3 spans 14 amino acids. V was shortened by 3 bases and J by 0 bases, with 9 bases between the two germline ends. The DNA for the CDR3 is TGTGCCAGCAGTTTGGACGGGAGCTCCTACGAGCAGTACTTC. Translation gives CASSLDGSSYEQYF.

The CDR3 loop reads CASSSYPGQGFGEQFF. DNA for the CDR3: TGTGCCAGCAGCTCCTATCCGGGACAGGGTTTTGGTGAGCAGTTCTTC. This chain uses TRBV6-1 with TRBJ2-1, with 9 bases that match TRBD1. There are 16 residues in the CDR3. Per the germline V gene, CDR1 is MNHNS and CDR2 is SASEGT. V was pared by 6 bases and J by 9 bases, with 15 bases of the junction left unmatched.

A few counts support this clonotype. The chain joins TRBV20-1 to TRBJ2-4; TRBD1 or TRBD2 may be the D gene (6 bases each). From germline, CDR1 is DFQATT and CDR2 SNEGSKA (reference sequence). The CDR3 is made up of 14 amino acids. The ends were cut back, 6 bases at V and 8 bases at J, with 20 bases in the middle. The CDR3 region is CSAILGGGSDIQYF. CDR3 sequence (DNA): TGCAGTGCAATCCTCGGGGGCGGATCAGACATTCAGTACTTC.

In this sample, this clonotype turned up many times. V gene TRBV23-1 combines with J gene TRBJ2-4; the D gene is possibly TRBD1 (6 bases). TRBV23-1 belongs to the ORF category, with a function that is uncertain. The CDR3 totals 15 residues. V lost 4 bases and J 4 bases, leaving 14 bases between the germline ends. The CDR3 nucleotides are TGCGCCAGCAGTCTTTACGGACAGCTAAAAAACATTCAGTACTTC. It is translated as CASSLYGQLKNIQYF.

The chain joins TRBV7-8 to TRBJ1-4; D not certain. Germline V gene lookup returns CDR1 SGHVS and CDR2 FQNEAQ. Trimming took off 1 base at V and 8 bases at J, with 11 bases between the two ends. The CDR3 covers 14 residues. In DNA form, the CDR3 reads TGTGCCAGCAGCTTAGTGACCCCGGGGGAAAAACTGTTTTTT. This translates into CASSLVTPGEKLFF.

CDR3 DNA sequence: TGTGCCAGCAGCTCCGGACAGGGCAAAAACATTCAGTACTTC. Translated: CASSSGQGKNIQYF. The chain has TRBV13 and TRBJ2-4; 8 positions agree with TRBD1. Trimming took 4 bases from V and 3 from J; bases not matched to a gene: 2. Germline V gene data show CDR1 as PRHDT and CDR2 as FYEKMQ (reference sequence). The CDR3 runs to 14 residues.

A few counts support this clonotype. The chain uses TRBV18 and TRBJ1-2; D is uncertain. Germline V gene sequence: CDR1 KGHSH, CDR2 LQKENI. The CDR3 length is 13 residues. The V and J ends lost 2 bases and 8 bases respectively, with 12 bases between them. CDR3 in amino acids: CASSPTPSSGYTF. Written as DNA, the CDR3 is TGTGCCAGCTCACCAACCCCAAGCAGCGGCTACACCTTC.

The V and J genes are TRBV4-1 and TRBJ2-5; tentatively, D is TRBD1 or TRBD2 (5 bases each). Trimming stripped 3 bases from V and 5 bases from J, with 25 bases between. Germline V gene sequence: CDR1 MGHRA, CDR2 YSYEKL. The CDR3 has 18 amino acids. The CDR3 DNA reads TGCGCCAGCAGCCACACGGGGCGTACCCCAATCTATCGGGAGACCCAGTACTTC. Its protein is CASSHTGRTPIYRETQYF.

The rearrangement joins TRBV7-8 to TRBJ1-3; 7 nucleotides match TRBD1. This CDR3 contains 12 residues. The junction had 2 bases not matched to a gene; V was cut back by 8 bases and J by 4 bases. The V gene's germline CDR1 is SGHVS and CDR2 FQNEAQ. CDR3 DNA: TGTGCCAGCCGACAGGGAGGAAACACCATATATTTT. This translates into CASRQGGNTIYF.

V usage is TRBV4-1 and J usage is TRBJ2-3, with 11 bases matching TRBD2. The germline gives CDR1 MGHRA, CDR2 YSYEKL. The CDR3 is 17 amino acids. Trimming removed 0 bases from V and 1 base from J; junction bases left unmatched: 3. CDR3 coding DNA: TGCGCCAGCAGCCAAGAACAGGGACTAGCGGGCACAGATACGCAGTATTTT. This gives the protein CASSQEQGLAGTDTQYF.

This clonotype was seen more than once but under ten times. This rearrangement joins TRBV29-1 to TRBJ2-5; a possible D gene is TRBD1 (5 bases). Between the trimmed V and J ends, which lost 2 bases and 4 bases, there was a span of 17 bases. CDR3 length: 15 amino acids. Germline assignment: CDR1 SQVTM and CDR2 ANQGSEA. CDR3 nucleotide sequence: TGCAGCGTTGAATTCCTGGCAGGGCGGTCAGAGACCCAGTACTTC. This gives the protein CSVEFLAGRSETQYF. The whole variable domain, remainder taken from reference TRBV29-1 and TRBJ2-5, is SAVISQKPSRDICQRGTSLTIQCQVDSQVTMMFWYRQQPGQSLTLIATANQGSEATYESGFVIDKFPISRPNLTFSTLTVSNMSPEDSSIYLCSVEFLAGRSETQYFGPGTRLLVL.

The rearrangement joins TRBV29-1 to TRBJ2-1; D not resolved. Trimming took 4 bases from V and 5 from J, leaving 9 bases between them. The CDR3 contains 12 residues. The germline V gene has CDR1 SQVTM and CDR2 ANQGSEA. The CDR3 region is CSVGKSDNEQFF. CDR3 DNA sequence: TGCAGCGTTGGGAAGTCCGACAATGAGCAGTTCTTC.

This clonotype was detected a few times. CDR3 bases: TGTGCCTGGGAGCGGGGGCAATATGGCTACACCTTC. As protein: CAWERGQYGYTF. This sequence joins TRBV30 and TRBJ1-2; tentative D call: TRBD1 (6 bases). Germline CDR1 GTSNPN, CDR2 SVGIG (reference sequence). The V gene lost 5 bases and the J gene lost 5 bases, with 12 bases spanning the gap. The CDR3 consists of 12 residues.

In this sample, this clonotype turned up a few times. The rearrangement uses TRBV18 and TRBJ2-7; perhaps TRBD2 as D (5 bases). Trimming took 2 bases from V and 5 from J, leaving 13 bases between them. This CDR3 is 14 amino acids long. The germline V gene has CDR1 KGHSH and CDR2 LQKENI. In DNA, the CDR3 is TGTGCCAGCTCACCAATTGTGACGGGGAACGAGCAGTACTTC. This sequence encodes CASSPIVTGNEQYF.

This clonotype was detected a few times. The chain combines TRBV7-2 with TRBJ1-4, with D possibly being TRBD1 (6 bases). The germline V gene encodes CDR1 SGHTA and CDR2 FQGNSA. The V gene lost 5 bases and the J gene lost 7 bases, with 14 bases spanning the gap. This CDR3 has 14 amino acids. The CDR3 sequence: CASSPDRRREKLFF. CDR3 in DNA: TGTGCCAGCAGCCCTGACAGGCGGCGTGAAAAACTGTTTTTT.